This T cell receptor beta chain was captured in a study of naive and memory T cell subsets. Study-wide results and limits: Possibly reflecting memory cells re-expressing CD45RA, a few larger clonotypes occurred in naive repertoires, especially CD8.

The beta constant-region primer was an equimolar mix of two oligonucleotides covering TRBC1 and TRBC2. Four rounds of PCR amplified the ligated cDNA using nested alpha and beta constant-region primers plus SP2. TCRdb reprocessed the UMI-ligation and nested PCR reads via MiXCR and lists one record per CDR3 protein. The data show about 90,000 distinct CDR3 sequences, around 11% seen once. Germline V CDR1 and CDR2: SGHNT, YYREEE (reference sequence). With 5 bases removed from V and 8 bases from J, the gap between germline ends came to 19 bases. This CDR3 is 14 amino acids long. This clonotype was seen a few times. Antigen unknown.

Sequenced input: naive CD4+ T cells from blood. The chain recombines TRBV5-4 with TRBJ1-2; D may be TRBD1 (5 bases). This clonotype was obtained from a human donor in good health. The CDR3 DNA follows: TGTGCCAGCAGGCCGACCCAACAGGCTTACGGCTACACCTTC. Its translation: CASRPTQQAYGYTF.